The T cell receptor (beta chain) under discussion was sequenced for a study of blood T cell repertoires in COVID-19. The CDR3 length is 13 residues. Germline CDR1 LNHDA, CDR2 SQIVND (reference sequence). After removal of 7 bases from V and 4 bases from J, the junction contained 6 bases not matched to a gene. Method: immunoSEQ multiplex PCR; TCRdb's copy keeps in-frame clones and lacks some. Of 300,000 to 500,000 clones in the sample, 88% were seen once. The V call is TRBV19, the J call TRBJ1-1, with 7 bases identical to TRBD1. This sequence was found in a woman aged 25 to 39 with acute COVID-19. Sequences were obtained from PBMCs or T cells enriched from blood (not recorded which). The CDR3 bases are TGTGCCAGTACCCGGACAGGAATCACTGAAGCTTTCTTT. As protein: CASTRTGITEAFF.